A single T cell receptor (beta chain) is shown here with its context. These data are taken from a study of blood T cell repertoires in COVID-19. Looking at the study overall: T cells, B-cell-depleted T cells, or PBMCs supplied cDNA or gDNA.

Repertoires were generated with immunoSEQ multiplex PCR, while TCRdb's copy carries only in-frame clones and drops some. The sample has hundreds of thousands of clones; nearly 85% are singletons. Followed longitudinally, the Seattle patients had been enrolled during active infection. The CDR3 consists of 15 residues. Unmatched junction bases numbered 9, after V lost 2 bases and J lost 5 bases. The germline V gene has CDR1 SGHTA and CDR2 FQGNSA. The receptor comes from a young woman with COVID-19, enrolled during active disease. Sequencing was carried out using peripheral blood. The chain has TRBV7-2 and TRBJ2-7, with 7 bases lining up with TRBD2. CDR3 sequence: CASSLYGGSLDEQYF. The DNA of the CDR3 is TGTGCCAGCAGCTTATATGGCGGGAGCCTCGACGAGCAGTACTTC. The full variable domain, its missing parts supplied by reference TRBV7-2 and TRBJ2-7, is GAGVSQSPSNKVTEKGKDVELRCDPISGHTALYWYRQSLGQGLEFLIYFQGNSAPDKSGLPSDRFSAERTGGSVSTLTIQRTQQEDSAVYLCASSLYGGSLDEQYFGPGTRLTVT.